One and the same sample provided the 6 T cell receptor beta chains below, sequenced in a study of blood T cells in healthy people across ages. A sample-barcoded 5' primer and a J-beta primer mix were used in a second PCR of roughly 7 to 12 cycles. One entry per CDR3 protein results from TCRdb running MiXCR on the 5' RACE reads. The sample includes about 930,000 distinct CDR3 sequences, 25% to 35% of them seen just once. These records were also assigned to another study, of T cells of mothers and their children.

The source material was blood. The origin of the receptors is a middle-aged woman in good health.

This clonotype was counted between two and nine times. The gene calls are TRBV9 and TRBJ2-3; D not resolved. The CDR3 consists of 14 residues. The germline CDR1 and CDR2 sequences are SGDLS and YYNGEE. The germline V and J ends were trimmed by 2 bases and 0 bases, with 7 bases remaining between them. CDR3 residues: CASSVFTSTDTQYF. The CDR3 bases are TGTGCCAGCAGCGTCTTCACTAGCACAGATACGCAGTATTTT.

J is TRBJ1-1 and V is TRBV28; tentatively, D is TRBD1 (6 bases). Deletions cut 7 bases from V and 1 base from J, with 10 bases between. The CDR3 is 13 amino acids. Germline values: CDR1 MDHEN, CDR2 SYDVKM. The DNA for the CDR3 is TGTGCCAGCACACGCAGGGGGAACACTGAAGCTTTCTTT. Translated, it gives CASTRRGNTEAFF.

The chain couples TRBV5-4 to TRBJ2-3; 10 bases fit TRBD1. The V and J ends lost 4 bases and 5 bases, in that order; junction bases with no gene match: 4. The length of the CDR3 is 14 residues. Per germline, CDR1 SGHNT and CDR2 YYREEE (reference sequence). CDR3: CASSAGTGEDTQYF. Here the CDR3 DNA reads TGTGCCAGCAGCGCCGGGACAGGGGAAGATACGCAGTATTTT.

This clonotype has just a few counts. This chain links TRBV9 with TRBJ2-7, with 9 bases aligning to TRBD1. Germline V lookup: CDR1 SGDLS, CDR2 YYNGEE. The V gene end was trimmed by 0 bases and the J gene end by 5 bases; junction bases not matched to a gene: 6. The CDR3 extends over 15 amino acids. The chain's CDR3 is CASSVETGGIDEQYF. CDR3 nucleotide sequence: TGTGCCAGCAGCGTAGAAACAGGGGGCATTGACGAGCAGTACTTC.

This clonotype appeared many times. The chain links TRBV29-1 to TRBJ2-5, with D unresolved. Germline-derived CDR1 and CDR2 are SQVTM and ANQGSEA. This CDR3 has 12 amino acids. V lost 5 bases and J 5 bases, leaving 12 bases between the germline ends. This CDR3 reads CSVPRASETQYF. The CDR3 nucleotides are TGCAGCGTTCCCCGGGCGTCCGAGACCCAGTACTTC.

The table lists this clonotype with many counts. V gene TRBV27 combines with J gene TRBJ2-1; D is possibly TRBD1 (6 bases). This CDR3 contains 16 residues. V was trimmed by 1 base and J by 3 bases, leaving 13 bases between them. The germline CDR1 and CDR2 sequences are MNHEY and SMNVEV (reference sequence). The CDR3 is CASSLWGQGRYNEQFF. CDR3 nucleotides: TGTGCCAGCAGTTTATGGGGGCAGGGACGCTACAATGAGCAGTTCTTC.